These T cell receptor beta chains were read from a single sample in a study of cytomegalovirus exposure and HLA in healthy donors. Sequencing was performed with immunoSEQ multiplex PCR; in TCRdb, only in-frame clones are kept and a portion is missing. This table has 200,000 to 300,000 clones, roughly 73% appearing once. The sequenced sample consisted of PBMCs. The receptors derive from a boy younger than 18 in good health and CMV-seronegative. CDR3s include the opening cysteine and the closing phenylalanine or tryptophan. A D gene is named only where the DNA matches it firmly. A clone size is listed for some rows: how often the clone was seen (once, few, many), or a class if it is expanded.

j_gene,d_gene,v_gene,abundance,CDR3aa,CDR3nt
TRBJ2-5,TRBD1,TRBV18,few,CASSLYRGRRETQYF,TGTGCCAGCTCACTATACAGGGGGCGCCGAGAGACCCAGTACTTC
TRBJ2-3,.,TRBV9,.,CASSVALTDTQYF,TGTGCCAGCAGCGTAGCCCTCACAGATACGCAGTATTTT
TRBJ2-2,TRBD2,TRBV10-2,.,CASRASGSTGELFF,TGCGCCAGCAGGGCTAGCGGGAGCACCGGGGAGCTGTTTTTT
TRBJ1-6,TRBD1,TRBV27,.,CASSRNRDRGNSPLHF,TGTGCCAGCAGCCGGAACCGGGACAGGGGTAATTCACCCCTCCACTTT
TRBJ1-4,.,TRBV6-1,.,CASSSDRSTNEKLFF,TGTGCCAGCAGTTCGGACAGATCAACTAATGAAAAACTGTTTTTT
TRBJ2-1,.,TRBV7-7,.,CASSSTIRVNEQFF,TGTGCCAGCAGCTCTACTATTCGGGTCAATGAGCAGTTCTTC
TRBJ1-3,TRBD1,TRBV7-3,.,CASSSGQGENTIYF,TGTGCCAGCAGCTCCGGACAGGGGGAGAACACCATATATTTT
TRBJ2-3,TRBD1,TRBV30,.,CAWSRTGVVRTDTQYF,TGTGCCTGGAGCAGGACAGGAGTTGTCCGCACAGATACGCAGTATTTT
TRBJ1-2,.,TRBV15,.,CATSRDRADSVYGYTF,TGTGCCACCAGCAGAGATAGAGCAGACAGCGTCTATGGCTACACCTTC
TRBJ2-7,TRBD1,TRBV11-3,.,CASSPWTGGFYEQYF,TGTGCCAGCAGCCCCTGGACAGGGGGCTTTTACGAGCAGTACTTC
TRBJ2-7,TRBD2,TRBV13,few,CASSPGLAGYEQYF,TGTGCCAGCAGCCCTGGACTAGCGGGCTACGAGCAGTACTTC
TRBJ2-5,.,TRBV7-9,.,CSSNRFSLGGETQYF,TGTTCCAGCAACCGTTTCTCGCTCGGCGGAGAGACCCAGTACTTC
TRBJ2-3,TRBD2,TRBV30,.,CAWGSGAQYF,TGTGCCTGGGGCAGCGGGGCGCAGTATTTT
TRBJ2-2,.,TRBV6-4,few,CASSDRDSGGELFF,TGTGCCAGCAGTGACCGGGACTCCGGCGGGGAGCTGTTTTTT
TRBJ2-7,.,TRBV6-4,.,CASGLGGEGSYEQYF,TGTGCCAGCGGATTGGGGGGAGAAGGGTCCTACGAGCAGTACTTC
TRBJ1-3,.,TRBV19,.,CASRSKSRGSGNTIYF,TGTGCCAGTAGGTCGAAATCACGAGGATCTGGAAACACCATATATTTT
TRBJ2-1,.,TRBV5-8,.,CASSLGQGYNEQFF,TGTGCCAGCAGCTTGGGGCAGGGCTACAATGAGCAGTTCTTC
TRBJ2-7,.,TRBV5-4,.,CASSLVGGVYEQYF,TGTGCCAGCAGCTTGGTCGGGGGAGTCTACGAGCAGTACTTC
TRBJ1-3,.,TRBV7-3,.,CASSLPPPDTIYF,TGTGCCAGCAGCTTACCCCCTCCAGACACCATATATTTT
TRBJ2-2,TRBD1,TRBV6-5,.,CASSQDRVTGELFF,TGTGCCAGCAGTCAGGACAGGGTCACCGGGGAGCTGTTTTTT